Sequencing of this T cell receptor beta chain was carried out in a study of long-term antiretroviral therapy in people with HIV (dated by TCRdb to the early 2020s). For context, the study as a whole: The earliest samples were collected roughly a decade before the 2015 WHO recommendation for immediate ART, at a time when ART was usually postponed until CD4 counts fell. A retrospective serial study tested whether ART initiation and durable HIV suppression were associated with changes in peripheral blood TRB repertoire composition and diversity. A total of roughly 180 cryopreserved PBMC samples were contributed to the cohort by 30 adults with confirmed HIV infection, with samples collected serially over a mean of approximately six years (range 1-12). Among the 25 to 30 participants with HIV, about a dozen were female. No cross-contamination during QIAcube processing was shown when test extractions of a monoclonal T-cell line were performed alongside fewer than 35 polyclonal samples. Broad study findings and their caveats: Expanded TRB clones identified before ART initiation dominated the repertoire across all time points, though the dominance fluctuated and decreased in many PLHIV after ART. HIV repertoires had narrower CDR3 length ranges than controls, and the network structure suggested an antigen-experienced repertoire that shifted only slightly toward naive after ART. Unsorted PBMC were profiled instead of sorted CD4+ and CD8+ T cells because pre-ART samples had limited cell numbers. The samples span the years 2004 to 2017, and the ART regimens used at that time may not be as effective as current regimens. No data were available on ART adherence, viral resistance or therapy changes, limiting inferences about post-ART repertoire changes. Since PBMC availability was limited, sequencing covered only the TCR beta chain, with no alpha chain pairing. Starting ART was linked to a significant rise in TRB diversity, yet even with long-term ART the diversity remained significantly lower than in transplant donor controls.

As regards this clone: No cognate antigen has been identified for it. It has no much larger one-base neighbor in the sample; base qualities were not kept.

Inclusion was restricted to participants for whom at least one PBMC sample before ART initiation and at least two post-ART samples were available. Every participant with HIV received treatment in the United States of America. Before DNA extraction, cryopreserved samples of roughly 0.95-10 million PBMC were thawed and washed. At the time of the earliest PBMC sample for each participant with HIV, ages ranged from roughly 23 to 55 years. Each participant contributed PBMC samples from 1-4 timepoints before ART initiation and 2-8 timepoints after ART initiation, with a median of 7 samples. For every participant, serial HIV viral load, CD4+ T-cell count, ART history and demographic data were obtained. Genomic DNA was extracted from unsorted PBMC with a Qiagen kit on a QIAcube, processed in batches of 12 samples. The immunoSEQ hsTCRB v3.0 assay was used at survey level resolution to sequence the TRB variable region. TRB sequencing targeted a depth of about 35,000-50,000 T-cell genomes per sample. Pooled TRB libraries were sequenced on an Illumina MiSeq with a v3 150-cycle kit. On the study's bioinformatics: Repertoire analysis ran in R within a reproducible Nextflow workflow covering QC, data transformation and analysis. LymphoSeq2, an R package for AIRR-Seq data exploration, was used to implement custom analyses. A few samples that produced fewer than 5000 total TRB sequences were removed, so 150 to 200 HIV repertoires were analyzed. Of the roughly 180 retained HIV repertoires, approximately 60 were collected before and 129 after ART initiation. Repertoires were downsampled to 5000 TRB nucleotide sequences, and summary statistics were averaged over 100 downsampling iterations. Only TRB sequences with CDR3 regions of at least seven amino acids were retained for analysis. Diversity was assessed using a clonality score derived from Shannon entropy and using the Gini coefficient. Repertoire networks linked the top 5000 CDR3 amino acid sequences whenever two sequences differed by an edit distance of one. GLIPH2 predicted antigen specificity groups and MHC restriction for TRB CDR3 amino acid sequences. To flag known associations with CMV, EBV, HIV or tissue antigens, CDR3 amino acid sequences were compared against VDJdb and McPAS-TCR. Pre-ART, post-ART and control groups were compared with Wilcoxon signed-rank tests and Holm-Bonferroni correction. The source is immuneACCESS, and TCRdb retained only in-frame sequences with V and J called. Part of the clones is not carried over; for the studies checked, unresolved V genes explain less than half of this, and the remainder is unexplained. The V and J calls and clone size are taken from that table; D and trimming were inferred from the DNA. The sample table records about 24,000 clones; 95% of these occur just once. The ten most abundant clones make up around 2.3% of the sample.

Here V drops 4 bases and J drops 7 bases, and the junction holds 5 bases not matched to any gene. According to the germline V gene (reference sequence), CDR1 reads SGHNT and CDR2 reads YYREEE. The CDR3 numbers 14 residues from cysteine through phenylalanine. Only the CDR3 part of the read is kept: 42 bases, read in frame from the first base. Recombination connected TRBV5-4 to TRBJ1-4; the junction holds 9 bases that match TRBD1. The specimen was unsorted PBMCs, collected around 5 years after starting antiretroviral therapy. The receptor comes from a woman in her forties or fifties with HIV. This receptor carries the CDR3 CASSADRGSEKLFF. The nucleotide sequence reads TGTGCCAGCAGCGCCGACAGGGGGAGTGAAAAACTGTTTTTT. Supplemented by the reference TRBV5-4 and TRBJ1-4 proteins around the CDR3, the complete variable domain is ETGVTQSPTHLIKTRGQQVTLRCSSQSGHNTVSWYQQALGQGPQFIFQYYREEENGRGNFPPRFSGLQFPNYSSELNVNALELDDSALYLCASSADRGSEKLFFGSGTQLSVL.